This T cell receptor (beta chain) was retrieved from a study of T cell clones after liver transplantation. Turning to the study itself: Until 12-24 months post-transplant, subjects got standard immunosuppression and no induction. Patients counted as tolerant after at least one year off all immunosuppression, enzymes not exceeding twice normal.

CDR1 and CDR2 from the germline V gene are LNHDA and SQIVND (reference sequence). The CDR3 loop spans 14 amino acids. V shed 6 bases, J shed 5 bases, and the junction held 9 bases outside the gene matches. Study-level findings and limits: In a couple of subjects, few donor cells limited the measurable donor-reactive repertoire.

Worth noting for this clone: The antigen is unknown.

CD3+CD4+ and CD3+CD8+ cells were FACS-sorted from thawed unstimulated PBMCs. Profiled with immunoSEQ multiplex PCR; TCRdb holds only in-frame clones, not every one. The table shows under 150,000 clones, with 90% occurring only once. V and J are TRBV19 and TRBJ1-2; TRBD1 matches at 7 bases. The input for sequencing was CD4+ T cells from blood, taken 12 months after liver transplant. This receptor was taken from a human patient who received a liver transplant. Some T cells may arise from the graft donor. The CDR3 region is CASRFGDRNYGYTF. The DNA for the CDR3 is TGTGCCAGTAGGTTCGGGGACAGAAATTATGGCTACACCTTC.